Each of the 31 T cell receptor beta chains below was sequenced from the same sample in a study of shared clonotypes between healthy human individuals. Some clones are missing from TCRdb's copy, which holds only in-frame ones; the method was immunoSEQ multiplex PCR. The sample shows about 2,500,000 clones, around 90% of them seen only once. The specimen was naive CD4+ T cells sorted from blood. Noted subset: CD45RA+ positively selected. The receptors were gathered from a man between 18 and 29 years old in good health.

This rearrangement joins TRBV6-6 to TRBJ2-3, with D maybe TRBD2 (6 bases). This CDR3 has 15 residues. The germline V gene has CDR1 MNHNY and CDR2 SVGAGI (reference sequence). V lost 5 bases and J lost 0, with 12 bases in between. For the CDR3, the DNA is TGTGCCAGCAGTCGGGGGACCTCTAGCACAGATACGCAGTATTTT. Its translation: CASSRGTSSTDTQYF.

The rearrangement joins TRBV28 to TRBJ1-5; no clear D gene. The V end was cut by 3 bases, the J end by 6 bases, with 12 bases between. This CDR3 region has 14 residues. The V gene's germline CDR1 is MDHEN and CDR2 SYDVKM. The CDR3 bases are TGTGCCAGCAGTTTTAGGGAGTGGAGTCAGCCCCAGCATTTT. It translates to CASSFREWSQPQHF.

Only one count was recorded for this clone. The chain uses TRBV14 and TRBJ2-4; D is perhaps TRBD2 (6 bases). Trimming took 0 bases from V and 0 from J, leaving 6 bases between them. Germline CDR1 SGHDN, CDR2 FVKESK. This CDR3 is 15 amino acids long. CDR3 sequence reads: CASSQEGLAKNIQYF. CDR3 sequence (DNA): TGTGCCAGCAGCCAAGAGGGACTAGCCAAAAACATTCAGTACTTC. Together with reference TRBV14 and TRBJ2-4, the CDR3 gives the full variable domain: EAGVTQFPSHSVIEKGQTVTLRCDPISGHDNLYWYRRVMGKEIKFLLHFVKESKQDESGMPNNRFLAERTGGTYSTLKVQPAELEDSGVYFCASSQEGLAKNIQYFGAGTRLSVL.

This clone was picked up one time. The DNA of the CDR3 is TGTGCCAGCAGCAGGCTAGCGGCTCATTACGAGCAGTACTTC. It specifies CASSRLAAHYEQYF. This chain connects TRBV7-9 to TRBJ2-7, with 7 bases identical to TRBD2. Germline CDR1 and CDR2: SEHNR and FQNEAQ (reference sequence). The trim removed 5 bases at V and 4 bases at J, leaving 8 bases unmatched. CDR3 size: 14 residues. Variable domain in full (rest from reference TRBV7-9 and TRBJ2-7): DTGVSQNPRHKITKRGQNVTFRCDPISEHNRLYWYRQTLGQGPEFLTYFQNEAQLEKSRLLSDRFSAERPKGSFSTLEIQRTEQGDSAMYLCASSRLAAHYEQYFGPGTRLTVT.

This chain links TRBV10-1 with TRBJ2-7; TRBD1 agrees at 7 bases. After removal of 0 bases from V and 3 bases from J, the junction contained 14 bases not matched to a gene. Looked up from germline, CDR1 is WNHNN and CDR2 is SYGVQD (reference sequence). This CDR3 is built from 18 residues. The CDR3 bases are TGCGCCAGCAGTGAGTCCCGGGACAGCAACCCGGGCGGCTACGAGCAGTACTTC. Translated: CASSESRDSNPGGYEQYF.

This clone was picked up one time. Different DNA sequences within this sample yield the same CDR3. This sequence joins TRBV5-1 and TRBJ1-2; 8 bases fit TRBD1. The CDR3 spans 13 residues. The trim removed 3 bases at V and 7 bases at J, leaving 5 bases unmatched. Germline CDR1 and CDR2: SGHRS and YFSETQ. DNA of the CDR3: TGCGCCAGCAGCTCCGGACAGGGTCGTGGCTACACCTTC. Its translation: CASSSGQGRGYTF. Full variable domain (outside the CDR3, taken from reference TRBV5-1 and TRBJ1-2): KAGVTQTPRYLIKTRGQQVTLSCSPISGHRSVSWYQQTPGQGLQFLFEYFSETQRNKGNFPGRFSGRQFSNSRSEMNVSTLELGDSALYLCASSSGQGRGYTFGSGTRLTVV.

V is TRBV6-1 and J is TRBJ2-7; 9 nucleotides agree with TRBD1. Per the germline V gene, CDR1 is MNHNS and CDR2 is SASEGT. V dropped 7 bases and J dropped 1; count of bases not matched to a gene: 5. CDR3 size: 14 residues. The CDR3 coding sequence is TGTGCCAGCACCCGGACAGGGGCTTCCTACGAGCAGTACTTC. Its translation is CASTRTGASYEQYF.

This clone was seen only a few times. The rearrangement joins TRBV27 to TRBJ1-6; a weak D match, TRBD1 (5 bases). CDR1 MNHEY and CDR2 SMNVEV come from the germline V gene (reference sequence). CDR3 length: 14 amino acids. Trimming shortened V by 7 bases and J by 10 bases, and 17 bases separated the two germline ends. CDR3: CASKRGGVASPLHF. The CDR3 coding sequence is TGTGCCAGCAAACGTGGAGGGGTCGCCTCACCCCTCCACTTT.

The chain uses TRBV7-8 and TRBJ2-2; the D is unclear. Germline V gene lookup returns CDR1 SGHVS and CDR2 FQNEAQ. This CDR3 has 14 amino acids. With 5 bases removed from V and 6 bases from J, the gap between germline ends came to 13 bases. The CDR3 is CASSLHLGPGELFF. In nucleotides, the CDR3 is TGTGCCAGCAGCCTCCACCTAGGTCCCGGGGAGCTGTTTTTT. Complete variable domain (other parts from reference TRBV7-8 and TRBJ2-2): GAGVSQSPRYKVAKRGQDVALRCDPISGHVSLFWYQQALGQGPEFLTYFQNEAQLDKSGLPSDRFFAERPEGSVSTLKIQRTQQEDSAVYLCASSLHLGPGELFFGEGSRLTVL.

The chain combines TRBV18 with TRBJ2-1; D perhaps matches TRBD2 (6 bases). V was pared by 0 bases and J by 5 bases, with 14 bases between. There are 16 residues in the CDR3. Germline loops: CDR1 KGHSH, CDR2 LQKENI. The CDR3 region has the DNA TGTGCCAGCTCACCACCGTTGGCGGGATTGAACAATGAGCAGTTCTTC. Its translation is CASSPPLAGLNNEQFF.

This clone was counted a single time. The chain is built from TRBV5-1 and TRBJ1-1; no firm D call. The CDR3 has 14 amino acids. Germline CDR1 and CDR2: SGHRS and YFSETQ. Trimming removed 2 bases from V and 1 base from J, with 9 bases in between. The CDR3: CASSFSQKNTEAFF. CDR3 nucleotide sequence: TGCGCCAGCAGCTTCAGTCAGAAGAACACTGAAGCTTTCTTT.

V gene TRBV19 combines with J gene TRBJ2-5; a weak D match, TRBD2 (5 bases). CDR1 is LNHDA and CDR2 is SQIVND in the germline V gene (reference sequence). The CDR3 is 13 residues long. Trimming took off 5 bases at V and 4 bases at J, with 11 bases between the two ends. The CDR3 is CASSVRGGETQYF. The CDR3 DNA reads TGTGCCAGTAGTGTTCGGGGTGGAGAGACCCAGTACTTC.

The chain joins TRBV5-1 to TRBJ2-3; D gene uncertain. Trimming took off 1 base at V and 0 bases at J, with 6 bases between the two ends. CDR1 and CDR2 (germline): SGHRS, YFSETQ. The CDR3 has 14 amino acids. The CDR3 DNA follows: TGCGCCAGCAGCTTGTTCCTTAGCACAGATACGCAGTATTTT. Its translation: CASSLFLSTDTQYF.

This chain connects TRBV19 to TRBJ2-4; 8 nucleotides align to TRBD1. This CDR3 contains 14 residues. V shed 7 bases and J 5 bases; nucleotides not matched to a gene: 7. Germline loops: CDR1 LNHDA, CDR2 SQIVND (reference sequence). The DNA of the CDR3 is TGTGCCAGTACGGGACAGGTGGGAGAAAACATTCAGTACTTC. Translating gives CASTGQVGENIQYF.

J is TRBJ2-2 and V is TRBV29-1; tentative D call: TRBD1 (7 bases). The CDR3 sequence is 14 residues long. Germline V gene sequence: CDR1 SQVTM, CDR2 ANQGSEA. Trimming took off 4 bases at V and 4 bases at J, with 13 bases between the two ends. DNA for the CDR3: TGCAGCGTTGCCTTCCAGGGGGGCACCGGGGAGCTGTTTTTT. Translated, it gives CSVAFQGGTGELFF.

The chain is built from TRBV28 and TRBJ2-7; 9 bases are shared with TRBD1. With V trimmed by 5 bases and J by 4 bases, 6 bases remained unmatched. Looked up from germline, CDR1 is MDHEN and CDR2 is SYDVKM. The CDR3 is 14 residues long. CDR3 coding DNA: TGTGCCAGCAGTGGACAGGGGACAGGGTACGAGCAGTACTTC. It codes for CASSGQGTGYEQYF.

On this clone itself: This clone may be a read error of a much larger clone one base away. This chain connects TRBV27 to TRBJ2-7; 7 positions agree with TRBD2. The germline gives CDR1 MNHEY, CDR2 SMNVEV (reference sequence). After removal of 5 bases from V and 5 bases from J, the junction contained 9 bases not matched to a gene. This CDR3 contains 14 residues. The CDR3 DNA sequence: TGTGCCAGCAGTCAACGACACGGGAGGCACGAGCAGTACTTC. Residues: CASSQRHGRHEQYF.

This chain links TRBV2 with TRBJ2-5; a possible D gene is TRBD2 (5 bases). V lost 3 bases and J lost 5, with 10 bases in between. The CDR3 covers 13 residues. Germline V CDR1 and CDR2: SNHLY, FYNNEI. CDR3 DNA: TGTGCCAGCAGTGACCTTAGAGGGGAGACCCAGTACTTC. This codes for CASSDLRGETQYF.

V is TRBV6-1 and J is TRBJ1-6; the D gene is possibly TRBD1 (5 bases). CDR3 length equals 15 residues. Germline CDR1 is MNHNS and CDR2 is SASEGT. Trimming took 6 bases from V and 7 from J, leaving 16 bases between them. The CDR3 here is CASRVARVENSPLHF. In DNA, the CDR3 is TGTGCCAGCAGAGTTGCCAGGGTCGAAAATTCACCCCTCCACTTT.

This clone was seen more than once but under ten times. This chain links TRBV10-1 with TRBJ2-2; 11 nucleotides match TRBD2. V lost 4 bases, J lost 5 bases, and 3 bases stayed unmatched. There are 15 residues in the CDR3. CDR1 WNHNN and CDR2 SYGVQD come from the germline V gene (reference sequence). The CDR3 spells CASSALAGGTGELFF. The DNA of the CDR3 is TGCGCCAGCAGTGCCCTAGCGGGAGGTACCGGGGAGCTGTTTTTT.

This clone came up once. V is TRBV6-6 and J is TRBJ2-5, with D maybe TRBD1 (6 bases). CDR1 is MNHNY, CDR2 SVGAGI, per germline (reference sequence). V was shortened by 2 bases and J by 4 bases, with 14 bases between the two germline ends. The CDR3 is 15 amino acids. The CDR3 region is CASSYRNREGETQYF. CDR3 DNA sequence: TGTGCCAGCAGTTACAGGAACAGGGAAGGAGAGACCCAGTACTTC.

Points on this clone: Other DNA sequences from this sample encode an identical CDR3 as well. The J gene is TRBJ2-4, the V gene TRBV18; possibly TRBD2 for D (5 bases). CDR3 size: 13 residues. The V end was cut by 0 bases, the J end by 7 bases, with 7 bases between. Germline assignment: CDR1 KGHSH and CDR2 LQKENI. The CDR3 region is CASSPPAGNIQYF. The CDR3 region has the DNA TGTGCCAGCTCACCACCGGCGGGTAACATTCAGTACTTC.

This rearrangement joins TRBV27 to TRBJ1-6; no firm D call. Trimming shortened V by 2 bases and J by 10 bases, and 9 bases separated the two germline ends. CDR1 and CDR2 from the germline V gene are MNHEY and SMNVEV (reference sequence). The CDR3 loop spans 13 amino acids. CDR3 DNA: TGTGCCAGCAGTTTAATAAGGGAATCACCCCTCCACTTT. Its translation: CASSLIRESPLHF.

V usage is TRBV28 and J usage is TRBJ2-7, with 7 nucleotides matching TRBD1. Germline CDR1 reads MDHEN; CDR2 reads SYDVKM. The CDR3 is 13 amino acids. V lost 5 bases to trimming and J lost 3 bases; unmatched junction nucleotides: 4. CDR3 nucleotides: TGTGCCAGCAGTCACGGACAGGACTACGAGCAGTACTTC. Amino acids: CASSHGQDYEQYF.

The chain employs TRBV29-1 and TRBJ1-2; D remains unclear. The CDR3 is made up of 11 amino acids. CDR1 SQVTM and CDR2 ANQGSEA come from the germline V gene. Trimming removed 1 base from V and 4 bases from J, with 4 bases in between. For the CDR3, the DNA is TGCAGCGTTGAAGCCAGCTATGGCTACACCTTC. Protein product: CSVEASYGYTF.

This clone was recorded once. This chain links TRBV4-2 with TRBJ1-4; weak D call: TRBD1 (5 bases). The V gene lost 2 bases and the J gene lost 0 bases, with 13 bases spanning the gap. CDR3 length equals 17 residues. The germline V gene encodes CDR1 LGHNA and CDR2 YNFKEQ. The CDR3 DNA reads as TGTGCCAGCAGCCAAAACCAGGGAGGGACAACTAATGAAAAACTGTTTTTT. Protein: CASSQNQGGTTNEKLFF.

This clone showed up just once. The rearrangement links TRBV18 to TRBJ1-2; D might be TRBD1 (5 bases). CDR1 is KGHSH and CDR2 is LQKENI in the germline V gene. The CDR3 spans 15 residues. V shed 1 base and J shed 8 bases, with 17 bases lying between them. The CDR3 DNA sequence: TGTGCCAGCTCACCACTTCTGGGAGAGAAGGGGGGCTACACCTTC. This translates into CASSPLLGEKGGYTF.

The V call is TRBV18, the J call TRBJ2-7; D not certain. The V and J ends lost 3 bases and 6 bases respectively, with 12 bases between them. This CDR3 has 13 amino acids. Germline V CDR1 and CDR2: KGHSH, LQKENI. The CDR3 coding sequence is TGTGCCAGCTCACCCGACCGAACGGGCGAGCAGTACTTC. Residues: CASSPDRTGEQYF.

The gene calls are TRBV7-6 and TRBJ2-2, with D perhaps matching TRBD1 (7 bases). Germline values: CDR1 SGHVS, CDR2 FNYEAQ. The CDR3 covers 18 residues. V lost 0 bases, J lost 0 bases, and 14 bases lay in between. CDR3 amino acids: CASSLAIGGGANTGELFF. The CDR3 DNA sequence: TGTGCCAGCAGCTTAGCGATCGGAGGGGGCGCGAACACCGGGGAGCTGTTTTTT.

The rearrangement joins TRBV30 to TRBJ1-1, with D unresolved. The V gene lost 5 bases and the J gene lost 1 base, with 11 bases spanning the gap. This CDR3 region has 13 residues. Looked up from germline, CDR1 is GTSNPN and CDR2 is SVGIG (reference sequence). CDR3 sequence: CAWAMGSNTEAFF. The CDR3 bases are TGTGCCTGGGCCATGGGGTCGAACACTGAAGCTTTCTTT. The full variable domain, its missing parts supplied by reference TRBV30 and TRBJ1-1, is SQTIHQWPATLVQPVGSPLSLECTVEGTSNPNLYWYRQAAGRGLQLLFYSVGIGQISSEVPQNLSASRPQDRQFILSSKKLLLSDSGFYLCAWAMGSNTEAFFGQGTRLTVV.

The V call is TRBV5-1, the J call TRBJ2-3, with a tentative D call TRBD1 (6 bases). CDR1 is SGHRS and CDR2 is YFSETQ in the germline V gene. V lost 4 bases and J lost 7, with 16 bases in between. The CDR3 totals 14 residues. The CDR3 nucleotides read TGCGCCAGCAGCCTACCGGCAGGGGTGAATACGCAGTATTTT. Its translation: CASSLPAGVNTQYF.